This entry lists 5 T cell receptor beta chains sequenced from one sample in a study of CXCR3-negative and CXCR3-positive naive CD8 T cells. Whole-study results and caveats: The study found more hydrophobic TRB CDR3s in CXCR3-positive naive cells than in CXCR3-negative naive cells.

Each TRB cDNA library was prepared by 5' RACE (with UMI labels). TCRdb re-called the 5' RACE reads and shows each CDR3 protein once, DNA omitted. The sample has 55,000 to 65,000 distinct CDR3 sequences; the top ten hold 0.5% to 0.55%. Their specific antigens are unknown. Sequencing was carried out using naive CXCR3+ CD8+ T cells from blood. The sample's subset: CD45RO-CCR7+CD27+CD95- naive CD8+ T cells expressing CXCR3 (TNR3+). These receptors came from a human donor in good health. Some clones in this sample may be carry-over from other donors' samples.

The genes are TRBV4-3 and TRBJ2-7; the TCRdb D gene call, TRBD1, has no DNA to confirm it. Per the germline V gene, CDR1 is LGHNA and CDR2 is YSLEER. The CDR3 totals 15 residues. The CDR3: CASSQVPVNSYEQYF.

The chain employs TRBV30 and TRBJ2-1; TCRdb proposes TRBD1, but this gene call is untestable without DNA. The CDR3 consists of 14 residues. Germline V gene lookup returns CDR1 GTSNPN and CDR2 SVGIG (reference sequence). CDR3 sequence: CAWSSTGRYNEQFF.

J is TRBJ2-7 and V is TRBV7-7. CDR1 is SSHAT, CDR2 FNYEAQ, per germline (reference sequence). The CDR3 is 11 residues long. CDR3 protein: CASSFVYEQYF.

The chain employs TRBV6-2 or TRBV6-3 and TRBJ2-7; TCRdb's D call of TRBD2 is untestable without DNA. Germline CDR1 MNHEY, CDR2 SVGEGT. The CDR3 is 16 residues long. This CDR3 is CASSHGLAEDPNEQYF.

This rearrangement joins TRBV13 to TRBJ2-7. This CDR3 has 12 residues. Germline V lookup: CDR1 PRHDT, CDR2 FYEKMQ (reference sequence). This chain's CDR3 is CASATGTHEQYF. Variable domain in full (rest from reference TRBV13 and TRBJ2-7): AAGVIQSPRHLIKEKRETATLKCYPIPRHDTVYWYQQGPGQDPQFLISFYEKMQSDKGSIPDRFSAQQFSDYHSELNMSSLELGDSALYFCASATGTHEQYFGPGTRLTVT.